Following are 21 T cell receptor beta chains from one sample sequenced in a study of T-cell reconstitution after alpha-beta-depleted transplantation in children. TCRbeta library preparation incorporated unique molecular identifiers. TCRdb re-called the PCR reads with MiXCR, one entry per CDR3 protein. Of about 610,000 distinct CDR3 sequences listed, over 20% are singletons. The sequencing here drew on PBMCs, taken before TCRalphabeta/CD19-depleted stem cell transplant. These receptors originate from a boy under two years old with Wiskott-Aldrich syndrome, due to receive a stem cell transplant.

The genes are TRBV30 and TRBJ2-7; D perhaps matches TRBD2 (6 bases). The germline V gene has CDR1 GTSNPN and CDR2 SVGIG (reference sequence). Trimming took 4 bases from V and 1 from J, leaving 17 bases between them. The CDR3 has 15 residues. CDR3 sequence reads: CAWIPGLTPSYEQYF. CDR3 DNA: TGTGCCTGGATTCCGGGACTGACTCCTTCCTACGAGCAGTACTTC.

There are a few counts of this clonotype. V gene TRBV5-1 combines with J gene TRBJ2-7, with D possibly matching TRBD2 (5 bases). CDR3 length: 15 amino acids. Germline V gene data show CDR1 as SGHRS and CDR2 as YFSETQ. Trimming took 4 bases from V and 2 from J, leaving 16 bases between them. The CDR3 DNA reads as TGCGCCAGCAGCCTACTGATGGACGGGACCTACGAGCAGTACTTC. It is translated as CASSLLMDGTYEQYF.

This clonotype was recorded a few times. The chain combines TRBV12-3 or TRBV12-4 with TRBJ2-3; D unclear. Between the trimmed V and J ends, which lost 2 bases and 7 bases, there was a span of 7 bases. The CDR3 extends over 12 amino acids. The CDR3 is CASSLLGYTQYF. As DNA, the CDR3 is TGTGCCAGCAGTTTACTGGGGTATACGCAGTATTTT.

This chain joins TRBV6-5 and TRBJ1-2; weak D call: TRBD1 (6 bases). With 2 bases removed from V and 8 bases from J, the gap between germline ends came to 15 bases. The CDR3 extends over 14 amino acids. Germline values: CDR1 MNHEY, CDR2 SVGAGI. Here the CDR3 DNA reads TGTGCCAGCAGTTACCCGGGTTGGGGGGCAGGCTACACCTTC. Its protein is CASSYPGWGAGYTF.

The chain carries TRBV20-1 and TRBJ2-1; TRBD2 matches 7 bases. Germline CDR1 reads DFQATT; CDR2 reads SNEGSKA (reference sequence). Unmatched junction bases numbered 9, after V lost 3 bases and J lost 4 bases. This CDR3 region has 15 residues. The CDR3 DNA reads TGCAGTGCTAGTGGGAGTGGACTAGAATACAATGAGCAGTTCTTC. The encoded protein is CSASGSGLEYNEQFF.

Only a few counts were recorded for this clonotype. V usage is TRBV28 and J usage is TRBJ1-1; the D gene is possibly TRBD1 (5 bases). The CDR3 loop spans 14 amino acids. CDR1 and CDR2 (germline): MDHEN, SYDVKM. V gave up 5 bases and J gave up 3 bases, with 13 bases separating them. The CDR3 DNA reads as TGTGCCAGCAGTGTCCAGGGATGGGACACTGAAGCTTTCTTT. Its protein product is CASSVQGWDTEAFF. Together with reference TRBV28 and TRBJ1-1, the CDR3 gives the full variable domain: DVKVTQSSRYLVKRTGEKVFLECVQDMDHENMFWYRQDPGLGLRLIYFSYDVKMKEKGDIPEGYSVSREKKERFSLILESASTNQTSMYLCASSVQGWDTEAFFGQGTRLTVV.

Only a few counts were recorded for this clonotype. The chain couples TRBV12-3 or TRBV12-4 to TRBJ1-4, with D perhaps TRBD1 (5 bases). This CDR3 is built from 14 residues. The germline V and J ends were trimmed by 3 bases and 8 bases, with 13 bases remaining between them. CDR3 DNA sequence: TGTGCCAGCAGTTTTGGCCAGGGCGCAGAAAAACTGTTTTTT. Its protein product is CASSFGQGAEKLFF.

There are a few counts of this clonotype. The chain is built from TRBV6-6 and TRBJ1-2; no definite D call. V dropped 2 bases and J dropped 4 bases, with 8 bases sitting between them. This CDR3 has 13 amino acids. Germline V gene data show CDR1 as MNHNY and CDR2 as SVGAGI (reference sequence). The CDR3 sequence is CASSYRAGYGYTF. CDR3 sequence (DNA): TGTGCCAGCAGTTACAGGGCCGGCTATGGCTACACCTTC.

This clonotype was seen a handful of times. The J gene is TRBJ2-7, the V gene TRBV6-5; 8 nucleotides align to TRBD2. The CDR3 has 15 amino acids. Trimming cost V 4 bases and J 4 bases; bases outside gene matches: 9. CDR1 and CDR2 from the germline V gene are MNHEY and SVGAGI. CDR3 sequence (DNA): TGTGCCAGCAGTTTTGTAGCGGGACCGGGGTACGAGCAGTACTTC. It yields the protein CASSFVAGPGYEQYF.

This clonotype was counted only a few times. The V gene is TRBV6-5, the J gene TRBJ2-1; tentatively, D is TRBD2 (5 bases). The V end was cut by 0 bases, the J end by 6 bases, with 9 bases between. The CDR3 runs 14 residues. CDR1 MNHEY and CDR2 SVGAGI come from the germline V gene. As DNA, the CDR3 is TGTGCCAGCAGTTACTCGGAACTAGGCAATGAGCAGTTCTTC. As protein: CASSYSELGNEQFF.

The V call is TRBV20-1, the J call TRBJ2-5; D possibly corresponds to TRBD1 (6 bases). The CDR3 is 13 amino acids. With 3 bases removed from V and 5 bases from J, the gap between germline ends came to 13 bases. Germline assignment: CDR1 DFQATT and CDR2 SNEGSKA (reference sequence). DNA of the CDR3: TGCAGTGCTAGCGCAGGGGTGGGGGAGACCCAGTACTTC. This encodes CSASAGVGETQYF.

This clonotype was observed a handful of times. The chain carries TRBV9 and TRBJ2-1; D is possibly TRBD2 (6 bases). Germline V gene sequence: CDR1 SGDLS, CDR2 YYNGEE. V was cut by 3 bases and J by 1 base, with 26 bases left in between. The CDR3 is 20 amino acids. The CDR3 protein is CASSARGSGHSRSSYNEQFF. The CDR3 bases are TGTGCCAGCAGCGCAAGAGGTAGCGGCCACTCCCGAAGTTCCTACAATGAGCAGTTCTTC.

V gene TRBV7-9 combines with J gene TRBJ2-5, with 11 bases that match TRBD2. This CDR3 has 15 residues. V trimming: 0 bases; J trimming: 3 bases; junction bases outside the gene matches: 0. CDR1 and CDR2 from the germline V gene are SEHNR and FQNEAQ (reference sequence). DNA of the CDR3: TGTGCCAGCAGCTTAGCACTAGCGGGAGAAGAGACCCAGTACTTC. This gives the protein CASSLALAGEETQYF.

The chain recombines TRBV5-1 with TRBJ2-3, with TRBD1 as a possible D gene (6 bases). CDR1 and CDR2 from the germline V gene are SGHRS and YFSETQ. With 3 bases removed from V and 8 bases from J, the gap between germline ends came to 16 bases. This CDR3 region has 14 residues. CDR3 in DNA: TGCGCCAGCAGCTCCGAAACAGGGCTAGGTACGCAGTATTTT. Translation: CASSSETGLGTQYF.

The rearrangement joins TRBV3-1 to TRBJ2-1; weak D call: TRBD1 (6 bases). Trimming removed 0 bases from V and 0 bases from J, with 9 bases in between. This CDR3 comprises 16 residues. Germline assignment: CDR1 LGHDT and CDR2 YNNKEL (reference sequence). The CDR3 DNA is TGTGCCAGCAGCCAAGAAGGACAGCTCTCCTACAATGAGCAGTTCTTC. Translated: CASSQEGQLSYNEQFF.

The chain employs TRBV12-3 or TRBV12-4 and TRBJ2-5, with TRBD1 as a possible D gene (6 bases). V was trimmed by 7 bases and J by 2 bases, leaving 11 bases between them. The CDR3 contains 13 residues. CDR3 region: CASTLDRQETQYF. As DNA, the CDR3 is TGTGCCAGCACCTTGGACAGACAAGAGACCCAGTACTTC.

This clonotype was picked up a small number of times. The chain couples TRBV11-2 to TRBJ2-1; 12 bases are a match to TRBD2. This CDR3 is built from 19 residues. Trimming cost V 5 bases and J 8 bases; bases outside gene matches: 19. CDR1 and CDR2 from the germline V gene are SGHAT and FQNNGV. In DNA form, the CDR3 reads TGTGCCAGCAGCAACCGGGACAGGTGGCTAGCGGGAGGGCCATATGAGCAGTTCTTC. Its protein product is CASSNRDRWLAGGPYEQFF.

This clonotype appeared a few times. The chain employs TRBV2 and TRBJ2-7; D is unresolved. The CDR3 totals 13 residues. CDR1 is SNHLY, CDR2 FYNNEI, per germline. The V end was cut by 6 bases, the J end by 4 bases, with 13 bases between. The DNA of the CDR3 is TGTGCCAGCAGCGCTAATCTAGTGTACGAGCAGTACTTC. Protein: CASSANLVYEQYF.

This clonotype appeared a few times. The J gene is TRBJ2-3, the V gene TRBV15; possible D gene TRBD1, 5 bases. Trimming took 0 bases from V and 2 from J, leaving 21 bases between them. The V gene's germline CDR1 is LNHNV and CDR2 YYDKDF (reference sequence). The CDR3 is 19 residues long. The CDR3 DNA reads as TGTGCCACCAGCAGAGATGGCGTGGGGCCGGCGGCCCTCACAGATACGCAGTATTTT. As protein: CATSRDGVGPAALTDTQYF.

This rearrangement joins TRBV2 to TRBJ1-4, with a tentative D call TRBD1 (5 bases). The CDR3 runs to 12 residues. V lost 2 bases to trimming and J lost 10 bases, with 8 bases between them. From germline, CDR1 is SNHLY and CDR2 FYNNEI. CDR3 DNA sequence: TGTGCCAGCAGTGAATCAGGGAGAAAACTGTTTTTT. Residues: CASSESGRKLFF.

This rearrangement joins TRBV20-1 to TRBJ1-5; 11 bases line up with TRBD1. Germline assignment: CDR1 DFQATT and CDR2 SNEGSKA (reference sequence). CDR3 length: 14 residues. The trim removed 1 base at V and 5 bases at J, leaving 1 base unmatched. The CDR3 region is CSARGTGGYQPQHF. CDR3 sequence (DNA): TGCAGTGCTAGAGGGACAGGGGGCTATCAGCCCCAGCATTTT.